The sequence of this T cell receptor beta chain was determined in a study of blood T cell repertoires in COVID-19. Turning to the study itself: Collection of acute and convalescent COVID-19 samples took place in the United States, Italy and Spain. PBMCs, B-cell-depleted T cells, or T cells were the source of the cDNA or gDNA that made up the material.

V lost 3 bases and J lost 9; bases outside the gene matches: 4. The CDR3 sequence is 14 residues long. Per the germline V gene, CDR1 is SGHAT and CDR2 is FQNNGV. As originally analysed: From reference gene primer amplification, estimates of nucleated cell counts were derived. The data were produced by immunoSEQ multiplex PCR, yet TCRdb's version contains in-frame clones alone and is incomplete. V, J and clone size derive from that table, while D and trimming were established from the DNA sequence. Of roughly 200,000 clones listed, roughly 87% are singletons. The origin of this receptor is a woman aged 18-29 years who had recovered from COVID-19. Sequencing was performed on peripheral blood. The genes are TRBV11-2 and TRBJ1-5, with 11 bases that match TRBD1. The DNA for the CDR3 is TGTGCCAGCAGCTTGGACAGGGGGCGTCGGCCCCAGCATTTT. Encoded protein: CASSLDRGRRPQHF.